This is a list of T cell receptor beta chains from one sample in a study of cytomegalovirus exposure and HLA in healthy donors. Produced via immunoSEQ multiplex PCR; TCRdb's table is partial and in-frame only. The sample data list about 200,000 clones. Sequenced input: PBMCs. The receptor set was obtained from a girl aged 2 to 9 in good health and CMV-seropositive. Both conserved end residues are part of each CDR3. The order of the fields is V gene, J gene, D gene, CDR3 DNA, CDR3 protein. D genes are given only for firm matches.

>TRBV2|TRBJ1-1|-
TGTGCCAGCATGGAGACAGTTCTGAAGATGAACACTGAAGCTTTCTTT
CASMETVLKMNTEAFF
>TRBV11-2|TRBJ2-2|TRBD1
TGTGCCAGCAGCTTATCAACTCCAGGGGGCACCGGGGAGCTGTTTTTT
CASSLSTPGGTGELFF
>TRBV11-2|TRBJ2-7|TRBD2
TGTGCCAGCAGCTTTCGACTAGCGGGGGTCAAATACGAGCAGTACTTC
CASSFRLAGVKYEQYF
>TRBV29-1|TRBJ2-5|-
TGCAGCGTTGACGACTTCCAAGAGACCCAGTACTTC
CSVDDFQETQYF
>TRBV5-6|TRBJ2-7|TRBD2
TGTGCCAGCAGCATGGGGAGTAGCGGGGGTTACGAGCAATACTTC
CASSMGSSGGYEQYF
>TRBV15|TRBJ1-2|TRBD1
TGTGCCACCAGCGACGGGACAGGTGGACGGGCCTATGGCTACACCTTC
CATSDGTGGRAYGYTF
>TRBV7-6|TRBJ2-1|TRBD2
TGTGCCAGCAGCCCAGGACTAGCGCGTAGCTCCTACAATGAGCAGTTCTTC
CASSPGLARSSYNEQFF
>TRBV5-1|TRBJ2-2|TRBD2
TGCGCCAGCACCGAGACTAGCGGGAGTCACGGCACCGGGGAGCTGTTTTTT
CASTETSGSHGTGELFF
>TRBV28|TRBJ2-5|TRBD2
TGTGCCAGCAGTTCCGTTACTAGCGGGAGGGAGCAAGAGACCCAGTACTTC
CASSSVTSGREQETQYF
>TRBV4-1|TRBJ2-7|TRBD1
TGCGCCAGCAGCCGACTGACAGGGGGGTCCTACGAGCAGTACTTC
CASSRLTGGSYEQYF
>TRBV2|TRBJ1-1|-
TGTGCCAGCAGGCAGGAAGGGGTACGGACTGAAGCTTTCTTT
CASRQEGVRTEAFF
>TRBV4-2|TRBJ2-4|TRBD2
TGTGCCAGCAGCCCTGAGCGGGAGTCGGCCAAAAACATTCAGTACTTC
CASSPERESAKNIQYF
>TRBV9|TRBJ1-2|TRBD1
TGTGCCAGCAGCGCAACGAGACAGGGGGCTCGGGGGGCTACTAACTATGGCTACACCTTC
CASSATRQGARGATNYGYTF
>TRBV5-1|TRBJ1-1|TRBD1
TGCGCCAGCAGCGCCACAGGGGGCACTGAAGCTTTCTTT
CASSATGGTEAFF
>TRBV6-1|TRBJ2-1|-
TGTGCCAGCAGTCTCGCAATAGATGAGCAGTTCTTC
CASSLAIDEQFF
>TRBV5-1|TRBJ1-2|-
TGCGCCAGCAGATCCTATACCGACACGGAGGCTATGGGCTACACCTTC
CASRSYTDTEAMGYTF
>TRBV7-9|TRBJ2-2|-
TGTGCCAGCAGCTTTGGAGGGCCGGATCCGAGGGGGGAGCTGTTTTTT
CASSFGGPDPRGELFF
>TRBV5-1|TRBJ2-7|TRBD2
TGCGCCAGCAGCATAGTCCAAGCGGGAGCTTCCCACGAGCAGTACTTC
CASSIVQAGASHEQYF
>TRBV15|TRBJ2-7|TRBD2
TGTGCCACCAGCAGAGATCGGACTAGCGGCACCTACGAGCAGTACTTC
CATSRDRTSGTYEQYF
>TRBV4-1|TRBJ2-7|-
TGCGCCAGCAGCCAACAGGCAGAAAACTACGAGCAGTACTTC
CASSQQAENYEQYF
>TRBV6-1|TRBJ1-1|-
TGTGCCAGCAGTGAAGAGGGGGGGGCTTACACTGAAGCTTTCTTT
CASSEEGGAYTEAFF
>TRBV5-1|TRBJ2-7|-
TGCGCCAGCAGCGTGAGGGGACTTGCCGCCTACGAGCAGTACTTC
CASSVRGLAAYEQYF
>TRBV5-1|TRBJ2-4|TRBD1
TGCGCCAGCAGCTTGTTTGACAGGGACGAAAACATTCAGTACTTC
CASSLFDRDENIQYF
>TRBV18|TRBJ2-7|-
TGTGCCAGCTCACTAGCAGACTACGAGCAGTACTTC
CASSLADYEQYF
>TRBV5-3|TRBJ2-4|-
TGTGCCAGAAGCCTACCTATAGCCAAAAACATTCAGTACTTC
CARSLPIAKNIQYF
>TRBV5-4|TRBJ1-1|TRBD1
TGTGCCAGCAGCAAGCGACAGGGAAACACTGAAGCTTTCTTT
CASSKRQGNTEAFF
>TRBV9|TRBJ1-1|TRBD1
TGTGCCAGCAGCAAGGACAGGGGGAACACTGAAGCTTTCTTT
CASSKDRGNTEAFF
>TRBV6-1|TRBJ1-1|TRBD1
TGTGCCAGCAGGGGACAGGGGCGTAACACTGAAGCTTTCTTT
CASRGQGRNTEAFF
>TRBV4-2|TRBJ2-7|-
TGTGCCAGCAGCTATGGGGCACAGGCCTACGAGCAGTACTTC
CASSYGAQAYEQYF